This entry concerns a single T cell receptor (beta chain). Its binding antigen is unknown. Nothing much larger sits one base from this clone, and base qualities are not available. Memory CD4+ T cells were isolated as CD4+CD45RO+CD25- cells. Tregs, naive and memory CD4+ T cells from tumor, blood and ipsilateral draining lymph nodes of a few breast cancer patients underwent full-length TCR alpha and beta sequencing. Tumor tissue, along with lymph nodes from ipsilateral axillary dissection, was perfused with PBS, minced, and then digested using collagenase I and hyaluronidase. Sorted cell populations were confirmed by FACS to exceed 90% purity. Sequences SGHRS (CDR1) and YFSETQ (CDR2) are obtained from the germline V gene. V was cut back by 0 bases and J by 5 bases, leaving a gap of 12 bases between them. The CDR3 covers 15 residues, taking in both the cysteine and the phenylalanine. Just the 45-base CDR3 DNA is kept, in frame starting at base 1.

This sample stems from a study (dated by TCRdb to about 2015). Study-level background: Whether tumor-infiltrating Tregs in breast cancer are recruited from blood Tregs or converted in situ from other CD4+ T cell subsets was tested. Paper-wide results and their limitations: Validation in the larger cohort was restricted to a single TCR beta V-J rearrangement rather than whole repertoires. Tumor-infiltrating Treg TCR alpha and beta sequences overlapped most with tumor naive CD4+ T cells, then with blood naive CD4+ T cells. Tumor memory CD4+ T cell TCR gene usage clustered with blood and lymph node memory CD4+ cells and lymph node naive CD4+ cells.

Full-length TCR variable regions were amplified by 5' RACE PCR with constant-region reverse primers, and semi-nested PCR with Nested Universal Primer A was subsequently performed. The ReliaPrep RNA Cell Miniprep System was used to extract total RNA, which was then reverse transcribed into 5'RACE-ready cDNA with the SMARTer RACE 5'/3' Kit. Full-length TCR alpha and beta libraries were barcoded with multiplex adaptors and sequenced on an Illumina MiSeq. In the authors' own workflow: For each of nine subset-tissue groups, sequencing data from the five patients were pooled, and the groups were then compared using unsupervised clustering of TCR gene usage. Repertoire similarity was calculated with the Morisita-Horn index, weighting shared sequences by their contribution to each repertoire. In TCRdb, the public reads were trimmed at Q25 with fastp and aligned with MiXCR, with productive beta chains retained. For every CDR3 protein sequence, its rows merge into one entry that carries the most common genes and DNA. The V and J calls follow TCRdb's processing rather than the paper's. The sample table lists 5,000 to 6,500 distinct CDR3 sequences, 55% to 70% of them with a count of one. The ten largest clones take up approximately 4.1% of the sample.

Here the chain combines TRBV5-1 and TRBJ2-1; matching of 6 bases hints at TRBD1 as the D gene. The sample comprised tumor-infiltrating memory CD4+ T cells sorted from the breast tumor. The sample's cell subset or site label, in plain terms: memory CD4+ T cells, CD4+CD45RO+CD25-. This sequence was found in a female donor with breast cancer. The DNA sequence is as follows: TGCGCCAGCAGCTTGGGGACAGCGAACGACAATGAGCAGTTCTTC. Its translation is CASSLGTANDNEQFF.